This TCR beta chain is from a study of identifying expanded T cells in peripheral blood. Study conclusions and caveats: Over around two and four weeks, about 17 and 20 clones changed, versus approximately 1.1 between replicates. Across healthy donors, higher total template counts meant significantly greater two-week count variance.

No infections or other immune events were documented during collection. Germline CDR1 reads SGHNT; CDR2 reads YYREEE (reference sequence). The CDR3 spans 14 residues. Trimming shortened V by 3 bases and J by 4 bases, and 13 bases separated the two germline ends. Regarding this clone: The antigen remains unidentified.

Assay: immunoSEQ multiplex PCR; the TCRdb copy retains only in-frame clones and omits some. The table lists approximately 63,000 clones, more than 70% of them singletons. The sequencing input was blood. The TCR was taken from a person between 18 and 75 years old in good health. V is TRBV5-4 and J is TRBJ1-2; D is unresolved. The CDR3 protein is CASSSPSSSYGYTF. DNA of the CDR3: TGTGCCAGCAGCTCCCCTTCCTCGTCCTATGGCTACACCTTC.